This T cell receptor beta chain was sequenced for a study of shared clonotypes between healthy human individuals. The input for sorted-subset replicate PCRs was about 0.2 ug DNA, about 29,000 T cell genomes. Sequencing was performed with immunoSEQ multiplex PCR; in TCRdb, only in-frame clones are kept and a portion is missing. The sample has more than 900,000 clones, approximately 80% seen once; the top ten hold 0.61%. The sequence was collected from a man aged 18 to 29 in good health. Some clones in this sample may be carry-over from other donors' samples. Sample: memory CD4+ T cells from PBMCs. Documented subset: CD45RA-negative fraction.

The CDR3 sequence: CASSARGFGYTF. The CDR3 DNA is TGTGCCAGCAGCGCCCGGGGTTTTGGCTACACCTTC. The chain has TRBV28 and TRBJ1-2, with unresolved D. Trimming cost V 6 bases and J 7 bases, with 12 bases left between them. CDR1 MDHEN and CDR2 SYDVKM come from the germline V gene. The CDR3 is made up of 12 amino acids.